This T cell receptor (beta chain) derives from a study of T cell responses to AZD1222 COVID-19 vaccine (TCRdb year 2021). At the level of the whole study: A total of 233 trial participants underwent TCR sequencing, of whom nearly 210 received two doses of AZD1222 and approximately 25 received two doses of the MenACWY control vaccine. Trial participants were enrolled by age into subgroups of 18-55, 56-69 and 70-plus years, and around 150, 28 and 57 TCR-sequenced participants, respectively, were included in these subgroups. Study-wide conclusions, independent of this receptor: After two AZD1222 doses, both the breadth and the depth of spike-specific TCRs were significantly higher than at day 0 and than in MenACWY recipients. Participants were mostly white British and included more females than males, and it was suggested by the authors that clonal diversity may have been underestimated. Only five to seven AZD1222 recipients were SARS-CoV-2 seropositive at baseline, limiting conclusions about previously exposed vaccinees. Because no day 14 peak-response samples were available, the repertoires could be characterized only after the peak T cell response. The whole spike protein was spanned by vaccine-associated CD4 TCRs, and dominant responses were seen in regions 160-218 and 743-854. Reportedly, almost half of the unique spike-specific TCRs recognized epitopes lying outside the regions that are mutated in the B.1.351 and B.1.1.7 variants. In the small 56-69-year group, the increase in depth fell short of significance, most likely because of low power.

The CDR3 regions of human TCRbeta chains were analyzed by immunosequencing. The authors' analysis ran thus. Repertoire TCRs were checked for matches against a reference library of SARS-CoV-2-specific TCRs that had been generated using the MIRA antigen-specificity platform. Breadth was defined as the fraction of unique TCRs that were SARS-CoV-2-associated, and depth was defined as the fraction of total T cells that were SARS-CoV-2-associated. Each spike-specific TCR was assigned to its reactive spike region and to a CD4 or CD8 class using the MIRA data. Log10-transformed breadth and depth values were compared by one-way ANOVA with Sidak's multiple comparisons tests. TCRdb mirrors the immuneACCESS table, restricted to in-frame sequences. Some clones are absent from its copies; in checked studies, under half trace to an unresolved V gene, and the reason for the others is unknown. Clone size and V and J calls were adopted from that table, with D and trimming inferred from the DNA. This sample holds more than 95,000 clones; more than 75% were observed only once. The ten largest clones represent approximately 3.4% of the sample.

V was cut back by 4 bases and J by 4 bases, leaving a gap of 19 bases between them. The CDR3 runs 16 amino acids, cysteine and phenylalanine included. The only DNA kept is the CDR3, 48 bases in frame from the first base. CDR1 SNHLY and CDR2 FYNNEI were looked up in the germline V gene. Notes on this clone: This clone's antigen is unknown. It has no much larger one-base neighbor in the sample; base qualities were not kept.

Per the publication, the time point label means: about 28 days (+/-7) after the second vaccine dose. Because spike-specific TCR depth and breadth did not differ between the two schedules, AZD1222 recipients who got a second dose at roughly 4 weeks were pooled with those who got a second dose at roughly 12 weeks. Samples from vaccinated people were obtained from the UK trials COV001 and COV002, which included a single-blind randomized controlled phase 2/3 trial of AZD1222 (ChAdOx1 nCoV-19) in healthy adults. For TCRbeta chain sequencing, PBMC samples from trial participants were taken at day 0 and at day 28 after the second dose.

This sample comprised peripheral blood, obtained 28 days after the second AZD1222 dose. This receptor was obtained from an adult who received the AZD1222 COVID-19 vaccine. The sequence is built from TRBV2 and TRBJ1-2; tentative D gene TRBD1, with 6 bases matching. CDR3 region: CASSGPILAGAYGYTF. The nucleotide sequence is TGTGCCAGCAGTGGGCCAATTTTGGCAGGGGCCTATGGCTACACCTTC. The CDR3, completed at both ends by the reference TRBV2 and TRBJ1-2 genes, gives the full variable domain EPEVTQTPSHQVTQMGQEVILRCVPISNHLYFYWYRQILGQKVEFLVSFYNNEISEKSEIFDDQFSVERPDGSNFTLKIRSTKLEDSAMYFCASSGPILAGAYGYTFGSGTRLTVV.